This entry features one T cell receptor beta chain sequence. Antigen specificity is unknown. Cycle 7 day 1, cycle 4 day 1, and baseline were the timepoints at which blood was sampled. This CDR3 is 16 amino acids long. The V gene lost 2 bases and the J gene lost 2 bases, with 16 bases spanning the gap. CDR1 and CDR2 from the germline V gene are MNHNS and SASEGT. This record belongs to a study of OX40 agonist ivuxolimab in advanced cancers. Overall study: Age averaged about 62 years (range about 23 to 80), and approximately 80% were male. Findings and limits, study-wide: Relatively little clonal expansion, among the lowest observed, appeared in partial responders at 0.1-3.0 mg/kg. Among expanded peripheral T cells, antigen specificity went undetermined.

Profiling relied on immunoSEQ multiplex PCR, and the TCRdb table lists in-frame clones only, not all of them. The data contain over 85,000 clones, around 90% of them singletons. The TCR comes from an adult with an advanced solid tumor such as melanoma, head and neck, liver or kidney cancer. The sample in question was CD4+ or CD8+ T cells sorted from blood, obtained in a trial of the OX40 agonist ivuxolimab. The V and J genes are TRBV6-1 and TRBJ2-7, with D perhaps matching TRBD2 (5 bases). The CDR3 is CASSEYSVRDPYEQYF. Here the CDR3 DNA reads TGTGCCAGCAGTGAATATTCTGTCCGGGATCCCTACGAGCAGTACTTC.